This is a list of T cell receptor beta chains from one sample in a study of regulatory T cells in long-lasting Graves disease. From the multiplex PCR reads, TCRdb called clonotypes with MiXCR, one entry per CDR3 protein. The sample contains 400,000 or so distinct CDR3 sequences, less than 25% of which appear only once. Sequencing was performed on peripheral blood mononuclear cells (PBMCs), taken when the disease was refractory, from a patient treated with antithyroid drugs. The source of these receptors is a female donor with Graves disease. The CDR3 runs from the conserved cysteine through the conserved F or W. Only some rows state a clone size, as once, few, many or a class for expanded clones.

J gene,clone size,V gene,CDR3 protein
TRBJ2-5,few,TRBV5-6,CASSLALAGAETQYF
TRBJ2-7,-,TRBV27,CASSDSGGQRGQYF
TRBJ1-1,few,TRBV7-2,CASSPSRAWPNTEAFF
TRBJ1-1,many,TRBV18,CASSPLVTEAFF
TRBJ2-7,many,TRBV12-3/TRBV12-4,CASRFGTSGNEQYF
TRBJ1-1,-,TRBV6-1,CASRDFNTEAFF
TRBJ2-2,many,TRBV15,CATSRSGLAGSTGELFF
TRBJ2-7,many,TRBV12-3/TRBV12-4,CASIERPGQGNDEQYF
TRBJ2-5,many,TRBV27,CASSSDREETQYF
TRBJ2-7,many,TRBV9,CASSVEVGGGEQYF
TRBJ1-4,few,TRBV5-6,CASSVGTAPLIF
TRBJ2-1,-,TRBV30,CAWSQGTMGYNEQFF
TRBJ1-1,many,TRBV12-3/TRBV12-4,CASSSPGRGNTEAFF
TRBJ2-1,once,TRBV7-2,CASRLWGGASSYNEQFF
TRBJ2-5,-,TRBV4-1,CASSQGDLGGEETQYF
TRBJ2-7,-,TRBV7-9,CASSPIRGSYEQYF
TRBJ1-1,-,TRBV14,CASSQVVTEAFF
TRBJ1-1,-,TRBV29-1,CSVGGGDLGTEAFF
TRBJ2-1,-,TRBV19,CASSIGIGGSEQFF
TRBJ1-5,few,TRBV6-1,CATPCPSGTGARGEQEVENQPQHF
TRBJ1-2,many,TRBV27,CASSMRESVIGYTF
TRBJ1-1,few,TRBV7-2,CASSLATLMNTEAFF
TRBJ2-1,-,TRBV6-2/TRBV6-3,CASSYGQGDWQFF
TRBJ1-3,-,TRBV30,CACLGVDRTSGNTIYF
TRBJ2-2,few,TRBV19,CASARGATIELFF